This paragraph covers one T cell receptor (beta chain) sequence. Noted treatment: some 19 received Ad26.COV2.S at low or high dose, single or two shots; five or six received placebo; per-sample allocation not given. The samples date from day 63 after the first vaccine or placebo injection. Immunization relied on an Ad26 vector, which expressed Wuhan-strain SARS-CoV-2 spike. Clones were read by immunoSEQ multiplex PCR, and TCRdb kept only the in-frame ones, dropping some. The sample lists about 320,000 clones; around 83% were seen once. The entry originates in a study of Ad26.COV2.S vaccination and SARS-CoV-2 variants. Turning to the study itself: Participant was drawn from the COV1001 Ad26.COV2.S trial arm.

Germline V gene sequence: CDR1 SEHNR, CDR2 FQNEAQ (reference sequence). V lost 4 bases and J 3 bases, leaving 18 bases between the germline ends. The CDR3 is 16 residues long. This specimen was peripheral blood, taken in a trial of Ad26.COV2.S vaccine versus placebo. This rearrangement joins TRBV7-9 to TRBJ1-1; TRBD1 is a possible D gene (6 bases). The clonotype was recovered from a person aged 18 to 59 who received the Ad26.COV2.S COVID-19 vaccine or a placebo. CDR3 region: CASSSPLTGRYTEAFF. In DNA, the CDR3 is TGTGCCAGCAGCTCACCTCTAACAGGGAGGTACACTGAAGCTTTCTTT. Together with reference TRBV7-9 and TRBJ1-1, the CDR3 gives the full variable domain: DTGVSQNPRHKITKRGQNVTFRCDPISEHNRLYWYRQTLGQGPEFLTYFQNEAQLEKSRLLSDRFSAERPKGSFSTLEIQRTEQGDSAMYLCASSSPLTGRYTEAFFGQGTRLTVV.